This entry describes one TCR beta chain. Method: immunoSEQ multiplex PCR; TCRdb's copy keeps in-frame clones and lacks some. The sample contains 700,000 to 750,000 clones, 70% to 90% of which appear only once. This CDR3 has 16 amino acids. CDR1 LNHDA and CDR2 SQIVND come from the germline V gene (reference sequence). V was trimmed by 3 bases and J by 5 bases, leaving 19 bases between them. This entry belongs to a study of shared T cell receptors in the human thymus. In addition, the sample was reused for a study of human thymus T cells. That study reports: Related work showed strongly overlapping thymic repertoires across unrelated individuals.

The chain uses TRBV19 and TRBJ1-1, with D tentatively TRBD1 (6 bases). The material sequenced was thymocytes. The TCR comes from a girl less than two years old with a congenital heart defect. This chain's CDR3 is CASSIRRPEGGTEAFF. The CDR3 bases are TGTGCCAGTAGTATCCGCAGACCGGAGGGGGGGACTGAAGCTTTCTTT.